Included here is one TCR beta chain sequence, with context. Its target is not known. Target depth was 1 in 200,000 to 1 in 1 million T cells, about 10x per clonotype. Clones were read by immunoSEQ multiplex PCR, and TCRdb kept only the in-frame ones, dropping some. The sample has over 200,000 clones; around 75% are singletons. Trimming stripped 7 bases from V and 0 bases from J, with 15 bases between. Germline V gene data show CDR1 as LNHDA and CDR2 as SQIVND (reference sequence). The CDR3 spans 15 residues. This entry comes from a study of cytotoxic CD8 clonotypes in ibrutinib-treated CLL. Study observations and caveats: Sampling time points were not equivalent between sustained-remission and progressing patients.

The receptor comes from a human donor with chronic lymphocytic leukemia. Material: PBMCs, obtained after 12 months of ibrutinib treatment. The chain links TRBV19 to TRBJ1-1; D possibly corresponds to TRBD1 (5 bases). CDR3 DNA: TGTGCCAGTACGTCCCTTCGGGGGTTGAACACTGAAGCTTTCTTT. Amino acids: CASTSLRGLNTEAFF.